Sequencing of this T cell receptor beta chain was carried out in a study of monozygotic twins with inflammatory bowel disease (dated by TCRdb to between 2019 and 2020). Turning to the overall study: The full study comprised 30 or so monozygotic twin pairs: nine German pairs (four IBD-concordant, five IBD-discordant) and 19 IBD-discordant Danish pairs. Each individual had, on average, about 151 000 unique TCRalpha sequences and 181 000 unique TCRbeta sequences available for analysis. Disease-associated traits were sought mainly through comparisons between IBD patients and their genetically identical healthy co-twins within discordant pairs. Summary of the overall study and its limitations: Different T cell subtypes could not be distinguished in the analysis. IBD patients had lower TCRbeta repertoire diversity, measured by the inverse Simpson index, than their healthy co-twins. The results gave no support for a single strong signal or clonotype linked to IBD. Background noise and inter-individual variability may have been introduced into the repertoires by the differing immunosuppressive treatments among patients. Concordant and discordant twins showed no difference in repertoire similarity, possibly because of limited statistical power. Compared with healthy twins, IBD patients shared fewer clonotypes with other individuals, and the difference was most pronounced in patients with signs of disease activity.

Concerning this clonotype: Its antigen specificity is not known.

From each donor, a 2.5 ml peripheral blood sample was collected into PAXgene tubes and kept at -80 degrees C. Without any T cell sorting, total RNA was extracted from whole blood using the PAXgene blood miRNA kit on an automated QIAcube. Peripheral blood from monozygotic twin pairs concordant or discordant for inflammatory bowel disease was subjected to deep TCRalpha and TCRbeta repertoire profiling with unique molecular barcoding. Smoking habits were recorded for all twin pairs, and each individual was classified as a current, former or never smoker. Library preparation employed 5' RACE. For each TCR library, 3,000 to 4,000 ng of total RNA was used. cDNA was synthesized with SMARTScribe reverse transcriptase in eight separate reactions per sample. Unique molecular identifiers containing a 6-nucleotide sample barcode were introduced through template switching during cDNA synthesis. TCRalpha and TCRbeta cDNA was amplified by two nested PCRs of 16 and 9 cycles, with bead purification after each PCR. Before amplification, the cDNA was treated with uracil DNA-glycosylase and purified using the QIAquick PCR purification kit. The second PCR added Illumina TruSeq-compatible adapters along with sample-specific barcodes. TapeStation and Qubit were used to check library quality and concentration, and 5 ng of each library went into the pool. Sequencing of the pooled libraries was done on an Illumina HiSeq2500 single-index Rapid Run using custom sequencing primers and 2 x 100 bp reads. The authors' pipeline ran thus. PCR and sequencing errors were corrected by UMI-based consensus assembly using MiGEC version 1.2.6. MiXCR version 2.1.1 was used for V(D)J alignment, clonotype assembly and CDR3 extraction. Normalisation of gene usage, clonotype sharing and MAIT/NKT TCR abundance was achieved by analysing the top 1000, 10 000 and 20 000 clonotypes per sample. After downsampling to 27 000 UMIs, diversity was calculated as the inverse Simpson index using the vegan R package. Paired Mann-Whitney U tests were applied to discordant twin pairs, and Benjamini-Hochberg correction was used for multiple testing. Reads reprocessed by TCRdb are summarized as one entry per CDR3 protein sequence, and DNA is absent. The V and J calls reflect TCRdb's pipeline rather than the authors' work. The sample has a few hundred thousand distinct CDR3 sequences on record. Jointly, the top ten make up around 2.3% of the sample.

The CDR3 sequence holds 15 residues, the cysteine and phenylalanine included. No nucleotide data were recorded. CDR1 and CDR2 (ENHRY, SYGVKD) derive from the germline V gene. The source of this sequence is a human donor with ulcerative colitis or Crohn's disease, or a healthy co-twin of an affected twin (not recorded which). Recombination connected TRBV10-3 to TRBJ2-1; the TCRdb call, TRBD1, lacks DNA for checking. Sequenced material: blood. The CDR3 is CAIAGTGQAYNEQFF.